These 9 T cell receptor beta chains were sequenced from one sample in a study of T cells after yellow fever vaccination. MiXCR, run by TCRdb on the 5' RACE reads, gives a single entry per CDR3 protein. Of about 260,000 distinct CDR3 sequences detected, approximately 13% appear once; the ten largest clones hold roughly 0.5%. Sequenced material: CD4+ T cells sorted from PBMCs, taken 45 days after the yellow fever booster vaccination. These receptors were collected from a man aged 25 to 40 who received the YFV17D yellow fever vaccine.

This clonotype is a singleton in its sample. A read error may account for a junction end that differs from germline. V gene TRBV18 combines with J gene TRBJ2-3, with 11 bases lining up with TRBD2. The CDR3 sequence is 20 residues long. Germline V gene lookup returns CDR1 KGHSH and CDR2 LQKENI. CDR3 protein: CASSPRGGTSGSLSMDTRYF. CDR3 bases: TGTGCCAGCTCACCCCGTGGGGGTACTAGCGGGAGTCTCTCAATGGATACGCGGTATTTT.

This clonotype was picked up many times. The chain joins TRBV28 to TRBJ2-7; tentatively, D is TRBD1 or TRBD2 (5 bases each). CDR1 and CDR2 from the germline V gene are MDHEN and SYDVKM. Trimming shortened V by 2 bases and J by 5 bases, and 16 bases separated the two germline ends. The length of the CDR3 is 15 residues. CDR3 nucleotides: TGTGCCAGCAGTTTAACCCGGGACCCGGATCACGAGCAGTACTTC. Residues: CASSLTRDPDHEQYF.

This clonotype has just a few counts. The chain combines TRBV20-1 with TRBJ2-5; 13 positions match TRBD2. The CDR3 contains 17 residues. Germline-derived CDR1 and CDR2 are DFQATT and SNEGSKA (reference sequence). V lost 0 bases to trimming and J lost 4 bases; unmatched junction nucleotides: 8. In nucleotides, the CDR3 is TGCAGTGCTAGAGATTGGGGACTAGCGGGACGGAGAGAGACCCAGTACTTC. This gives the protein CSARDWGLAGRRETQYF.

This clonotype was counted at least ten times. The CDR3 DNA follows: TGTGCCAGCAGCCTCGGGACTAGCGGGAATGAGCAGTTCTTC. This translates into CASSLGTSGNEQFF. The chain combines TRBV27 with TRBJ2-1; 12 bases fit TRBD2. The CDR3 sequence is 14 residues long. V gave up 6 bases and J gave up 7 bases; unmatched junction bases: 4. Per the germline V gene, CDR1 is MNHEY and CDR2 is SMNVEV (reference sequence).

This clonotype was seen only a few times. The junction does not match germline at one end; this may be a read error. V is TRBV4-3 and J is TRBJ1-1; D is uncertain. Germline CDR1 reads LGHNA; CDR2 reads YSLEER. The CDR3 consists of 11 residues. DNA of the CDR3: TGCGCCAGCAGCCAAGTCGGAGATTTTTCCTTT. It codes for CASSQVGDFSF.

This clonotype came up a few times. J is TRBJ2-7 and V is TRBV15; 7 nucleotides line up with TRBD1. Trimming cost V 3 bases and J 0 bases; bases outside gene matches: 2. CDR3 length: 14 amino acids. Looked up from germline, CDR1 is LNHNV and CDR2 is YYDKDF (reference sequence). CDR3 sequence (DNA): TGTGCCACCAGCAGGGGGACAGCCTCCTACGAGCAGTACTTC. Translating it yields CATSRGTASYEQYF.

The sample holds a few counts of this clonotype. The gene calls are TRBV20-1 and TRBJ2-1, with a tentative D call TRBD1 (5 bases). This CDR3 has 14 residues. Germline V gives CDR1 DFQATT, CDR2 SNEGSKA (reference sequence). The ends were cut back, 2 bases at V and 5 bases at J, with 13 bases in the middle. Here the CDR3 reads CSARQGWVNNEQFF. As DNA, the CDR3 is TGCAGTGCTAGACAGGGCTGGGTCAACAATGAGCAGTTCTTC.

This clonotype was observed a few times. This chain connects TRBV3-1 to TRBJ2-7; D call uncertain. Between the trimmed V and J ends, which lost 5 bases and 6 bases, there was a span of 14 bases. The V gene's germline CDR1 is LGHDT and CDR2 YNNKEL (reference sequence). The CDR3 is 13 amino acids. The CDR3 loop is CASSFGLNVEQYF. The DNA of the CDR3 is TGTGCCAGCAGCTTCGGCCTTAATGTCGAGCAGTACTTC.

A few counts support this clonotype. The gene calls are TRBV3-1 and TRBJ2-1; D may be TRBD2 (6 bases). The CDR3 runs 14 residues. The germline V gene encodes CDR1 LGHDT and CDR2 YNNKEL (reference sequence). Trimming took off 3 bases at V and 7 bases at J, with 13 bases between the two ends. For the CDR3, the DNA is TGTGCCAGCAGCCACTACGGGGGTACGAATGAGCAGTTCTTC. Its protein product is CASSHYGGTNEQFF.